The rows below give T cell receptor beta chains drawn from one sample of a study of cytomegalovirus exposure and HLA in healthy donors. TCRdb's table, derived via immunoSEQ multiplex PCR, lists solely in-frame clones and lacks some. The sample yields roughly 230,000 clones, over 90% seen once. Material for sequencing was PBMCs. These receptors were taken from a girl aged 2-10 years in good health and CMV-seronegative. Both conserved end residues are part of each CDR3. Each record gives: V gene, D gene, J gene, clone size, CDR3 DNA, CDR3 protein. The D gene is left open where the match is weak. Expanded clones are given a class, and other clones once, few, many or no size at all.

V gene: TRBV9; D gene: NA; J gene: TRBJ2-2; clone size: NA; CDR3 DNA: TGTGCCAGCAGTTTCCCCAGGGATCTCCCGAACACCGGGGAGCTGTTTTTT; CDR3 protein: CASSFPRDLPNTGELFF
V gene: TRBV27; D gene: NA; J gene: TRBJ2-5; clone size: NA; CDR3 DNA: TGTGCCAGCAGTTTGCAGGGGGAGACCCAGTACTTC; CDR3 protein: CASSLQGETQYF
V gene: TRBV7-9; D gene: TRBD2; J gene: TRBJ2-5; clone size: NA; CDR3 DNA: TGTGCCAGCAGCTCAAGAGCGGGAGCGGAGACCCAGTACTTC; CDR3 protein: CASSSRAGAETQYF
V gene: TRBV29-1; D gene: NA; J gene: TRBJ1-2; clone size: NA; CDR3 DNA: TGCAGCGTTGTATTAAGCTATAACTATGGCTACACCTTC; CDR3 protein: CSVVLSYNYGYTF
V gene: TRBV7-9; D gene: TRBD2; J gene: TRBJ2-1; clone size: once; CDR3 DNA: TGTGCCAGCAGCGCCTTGGGGACTAGCGGGAAAGTAGAGCAGTTCTTC; CDR3 protein: CASSALGTSGKVEQFF
V gene: TRBV2; D gene: TRBD1; J gene: TRBJ1-2; clone size: NA; CDR3 DNA: TGTGCCAGCAGTGAAACAGGGGGCGCCTCCTACACCTTC; CDR3 protein: CASSETGGASYTF
V gene: TRBV27; D gene: TRBD1; J gene: TRBJ2-5; clone size: NA; CDR3 DNA: TGTGCCAGCAGATACAGGGGTCAACAAGAGACCCAGTACTTC; CDR3 protein: CASRYRGQQETQYF
V gene: TRBV29-1; D gene: NA; J gene: TRBJ2-5; clone size: NA; CDR3 DNA: TGCAGCGTTGAAGTTCCTGGCAGGGGAAAAGAGACCCAGTACTTC; CDR3 protein: CSVEVPGRGKETQYF
V gene: TRBV28; D gene: TRBD2; J gene: TRBJ2-7; clone size: once; CDR3 DNA: TGTGCCAGCAGACCGCTTGCCGGGACTAGCGGGGGATACGAGCAGTACTTC; CDR3 protein: CASRPLAGTSGGYEQYF
V gene: TRBV11-1; D gene: NA; J gene: TRBJ2-5; clone size: NA; CDR3 DNA: TGTGCCAGCAGCCTCGGACAATTAGAGACCCAGTACTTC; CDR3 protein: CASSLGQLETQYF
V gene: TRBV7-2; D gene: NA; J gene: TRBJ1-5; clone size: NA; CDR3 DNA: TGTGCCAGCAGCTTGGAGGGTTTCAATGATCAGCCCCAGCATTTT; CDR3 protein: CASSLEGFNDQPQHF
V gene: TRBV7-6; D gene: NA; J gene: TRBJ1-4; clone size: once; CDR3 DNA: TGTGCCAGCAGCCTCGGCCCGCAGGGTCTCAATGAAAAACTGTTTTTT; CDR3 protein: CASSLGPQGLNEKLFF
V gene: TRBV15; D gene: NA; J gene: TRBJ1-5; clone size: NA; CDR3 DNA: TGTGCCACCAGCAGAGGACAATATAGCAATCAGCCCCAGCATTTT; CDR3 protein: CATSRGQYSNQPQHF
V gene: TRBV27; D gene: TRBD2; J gene: TRBJ2-1; clone size: NA; CDR3 DNA: TGTGCCAGCAGCCCGCGTAGACTAGCGAGCTACAATGAGCAGTTCTTC; CDR3 protein: CASSPRRLASYNEQFF
V gene: TRBV5-6; D gene: NA; J gene: TRBJ2-3; clone size: NA; CDR3 DNA: TGTGCCAGCAGCTTGGGTACGGCGGGCACAGATACGCAGTATTTT; CDR3 protein: CASSLGTAGTDTQYF
V gene: TRBV7-2; D gene: TRBD2; J gene: TRBJ2-7; clone size: once; CDR3 DNA: TGTGCCAGCAGCTTAAGGCCCCTCGGGCTAGCGGGCTCCTACGAGCAGTACTTC; CDR3 protein: CASSLRPLGLAGSYEQYF
V gene: TRBV6-5; D gene: NA; J gene: TRBJ2-4; clone size: NA; CDR3 DNA: TGTGCCAGCAGATCACAGGGAGCCAAAAACATTCAGTACTTC; CDR3 protein: CASRSQGAKNIQYF
V gene: TRBV5-4; D gene: TRBD2; J gene: TRBJ2-1; clone size: NA; CDR3 DNA: TGTGCCAGCAGCTTGGCCAGCAGGGGACTAGCGGTAAATGAGCAGTTCTTC; CDR3 protein: CASSLASRGLAVNEQFF
V gene: TRBV10-1; D gene: NA; J gene: TRBJ2-2; clone size: NA; CDR3 DNA: TGCGCCAGCAGTGCACAAGCGAACACCGGGGAGCTGTTTTTT; CDR3 protein: CASSAQANTGELFF
V gene: TRBV27; D gene: TRBD1; J gene: TRBJ2-7; clone size: once; CDR3 DNA: TGTGCCAGCACAACCGTCGGACAGGGAGAAAAGGACTACGAGCAGTACTTC; CDR3 protein: CASTTVGQGEKDYEQYF
V gene: TRBV18; D gene: NA; J gene: TRBJ2-3; clone size: NA; CDR3 DNA: TGTGCCAGCTCACCCCCCGTTGGAAGCGGAGTAAGGGCAGATACGCAGTATTTT; CDR3 protein: CASSPPVGSGVRADTQYF
V gene: TRBV30; D gene: NA; J gene: TRBJ1-2; clone size: NA; CDR3 DNA: TGTGCCTGGAGTGACGGGGCGGACAGTCATACTTATGGCTACACCTTC; CDR3 protein: CAWSDGADSHTYGYTF
V gene: TRBV18; D gene: NA; J gene: TRBJ2-2; clone size: NA; CDR3 DNA: TGTGCCAGCTCACCACAGGGGTACACCGGGGAGCTGTTTTTT; CDR3 protein: CASSPQGYTGELFF
V gene: TRBV7-8; D gene: TRBD1; J gene: TRBJ2-2; clone size: NA; CDR3 DNA: TGTGCCAGCAGCCGGGACAGGGGTGCCGGGGAGCTGTTTTTT; CDR3 protein: CASSRDRGAGELFF
V gene: TRBV29-1; D gene: TRBD2; J gene: TRBJ2-3; clone size: NA; CDR3 DNA: TGCAGCGTTACCGATAGCGGGGGTCTCACAGATACGCAGTATTTT; CDR3 protein: CSVTDSGGLTDTQYF
V gene: TRBV2; D gene: TRBD2; J gene: TRBJ2-2; clone size: NA; CDR3 DNA: TGTGCCAGCCAATTTAGACTAGCGGTGAACACCGGGGAGCTGTTTTTT; CDR3 protein: CASQFRLAVNTGELFF
V gene: TRBV20-1; D gene: NA; J gene: TRBJ1-1; clone size: few; CDR3 DNA: TGCAGTGCTAGCAGGGATACTGAAGCTTTCTTT; CDR3 protein: CSASRDTEAFF
V gene: TRBV10-3; D gene: TRBD2; J gene: TRBJ2-5; clone size: NA; CDR3 DNA: TGTGCCATCAGTGACGGGGGGTCAGGGGAGACCCAGTACTTC; CDR3 protein: CAISDGGSGETQYF
V gene: TRBV7-9; D gene: NA; J gene: TRBJ2-3; clone size: NA; CDR3 DNA: TGCGTCGAGGGAGATACGCAGTATTTT; CDR3 protein: CVEGDTQYF
V gene: TRBV9; D gene: TRBD2; J gene: TRBJ2-5; clone size: NA; CDR3 DNA: TGTGCCAGCAGCGTAGATGGGGCGGGGGGTCAAGAGACCCAGTACTTC; CDR3 protein: CASSVDGAGGQETQYF
V gene: TRBV5-4; D gene: TRBD2; J gene: TRBJ2-7; clone size: NA; CDR3 DNA: TGTGCCAGCAGCCCATGGGGGGGAAGCGACGAGCAGTACTTC; CDR3 protein: CASSPWGGSDEQYF
V gene: TRBV27; D gene: TRBD1; J gene: TRBJ1-5; clone size: NA; CDR3 DNA: TGTGCCAGCAGTTCGGGGACAGCGACGGCCCAGCATTTT; CDR3 protein: CASSSGTATAQHF
V gene: TRBV4-2; D gene: NA; J gene: TRBJ1-4; clone size: few; CDR3 DNA: TGTGCCAGCAGCCAAGTCGGGGAGGCTAATGAAAAACTGTTTTTT; CDR3 protein: CASSQVGEANEKLFF
V gene: TRBV30; D gene: TRBD2; J gene: TRBJ2-7; clone size: NA; CDR3 DNA: TGTGCCTGGAGTGCCCCTACATGGGGACTAGCGGGAGGGCTTTCCCACGAGCAGTACTTC; CDR3 protein: CAWSAPTWGLAGGLSHEQYF
V gene: TRBV29-1; D gene: TRBD2; J gene: TRBJ2-3; clone size: NA; CDR3 DNA: TGCAGCGTTGGGGGCACTAGCGGGGGGTATACAGATACGCAGTATTTT; CDR3 protein: CSVGGTSGGYTDTQYF
V gene: TRBV27; D gene: TRBD2; J gene: TRBJ2-7; clone size: NA; CDR3 DNA: TGTGCCAGCAGTTTGGGGAGCGGGGTCACGGGCTACGAGCAGTACTTC; CDR3 protein: CASSLGSGVTGYEQYF
V gene: TRBV7-2; D gene: TRBD2; J gene: TRBJ2-1; clone size: NA; CDR3 DNA: TGTGCCAGCAGCTTGGATAGCGGGAGGGCCTTTTACAATGAGCAGTTCTTC; CDR3 protein: CASSLDSGRAFYNEQFF
V gene: TRBV9; D gene: TRBD2; J gene: TRBJ2-3; clone size: NA; CDR3 DNA: TGTGCCAGCAGCCCTACGACTAGCGGCTACACAGATACGCAGTATTTT; CDR3 protein: CASSPTTSGYTDTQYF
V gene: TRBV5-4; D gene: TRBD1; J gene: TRBJ1-5; clone size: NA; CDR3 DNA: TGCGCCAGCAGCCAAGTTCTTGGACAGGGGGATCAGCCCCAGCATTTT; CDR3 protein: CASSQVLGQGDQPQHF
V gene: TRBV9; D gene: TRBD2; J gene: TRBJ2-1; clone size: NA; CDR3 DNA: TGTGCCAGCAGCGTAGATCAAGCGGGGTACAATGAGCAGTTCTTC; CDR3 protein: CASSVDQAGYNEQFF
V gene: TRBV25-1; D gene: TRBD2; J gene: TRBJ2-7; clone size: once; CDR3 DNA: TGTGCCACAGGACTAGCGATCCACGAGCAGTACTTC; CDR3 protein: CATGLAIHEQYF
V gene: TRBV5-4; D gene: NA; J gene: TRBJ1-1; clone size: few; CDR3 DNA: TGTGCCAGCAGCTTGGGCAGTCCGATGAACACTGAAGCTTTCTTT; CDR3 protein: CASSLGSPMNTEAFF
V gene: TRBV27; D gene: TRBD1; J gene: TRBJ1-1; clone size: once; CDR3 DNA: TGTGCCAGCAGATCCTCCGGGACAGGAAACACTGAAGCTTTCTTT; CDR3 protein: CASRSSGTGNTEAFF
V gene: TRBV6-5; D gene: TRBD1; J gene: TRBJ1-3; clone size: once; CDR3 DNA: TGTGCCAGCAGGGCACAGGGGGACTCTGGAAACACCATATATTTT; CDR3 protein: CASRAQGDSGNTIYF
V gene: TRBV19; D gene: NA; J gene: TRBJ2-1; clone size: NA; CDR3 DNA: TGTGCCAGTAGTCTGATCGCGGGCTCCTACAATGAGCAGTTCTTC; CDR3 protein: CASSLIAGSYNEQFF
V gene: TRBV18; D gene: TRBD1; J gene: TRBJ2-7; clone size: NA; CDR3 DNA: TGTGCCAGCTCACGGACAGGGGGCACCACCTACGAGCAGTACTTC; CDR3 protein: CASSRTGGTTYEQYF
V gene: TRBV9; D gene: NA; J gene: TRBJ2-5; clone size: NA; CDR3 DNA: TGTGCCAGCAGCGTGGAGGGGATAGAGACCCAGTACTTC; CDR3 protein: CASSVEGIETQYF
V gene: TRBV5-6; D gene: NA; J gene: TRBJ1-2; clone size: NA; CDR3 DNA: TGTGCCAGCAGCTTGGTCGACAGAAACTATGGCTACACCTTC; CDR3 protein: CASSLVDRNYGYTF
V gene: TRBV4-2; D gene: NA; J gene: TRBJ2-7; clone size: NA; CDR3 DNA: TGTGCCAGCAGCCAAGACGGGGGGCCGTCCTACGAGCAGTACTTC; CDR3 protein: CASSQDGGPSYEQYF
V gene: TRBV28; D gene: NA; J gene: TRBJ1-5; clone size: NA; CDR3 DNA: TGTGCCAGCAGGTTCTGGCGGGGGGCTGGTAGCAATCAGCCCCAGCATTTT; CDR3 protein: CASRFWRGAGSNQPQHF
V gene: TRBV6-5; D gene: TRBD2; J gene: TRBJ2-7; clone size: NA; CDR3 DNA: TGTGCCAGCAGTTACTCATCTAGCGGGAACAACGAGCAGTACTTC; CDR3 protein: CASSYSSSGNNEQYF
V gene: TRBV9; D gene: NA; J gene: TRBJ2-1; clone size: once; CDR3 DNA: TGTGCCAGCAGCGTAGAAGGACTTGAGCAGTTCTTC; CDR3 protein: CASSVEGLEQFF
V gene: TRBV27; D gene: NA; J gene: TRBJ1-2; clone size: NA; CDR3 DNA: TGTGCCAGCAGTTTTACGGGGAACTATGGCTACACCTTC; CDR3 protein: CASSFTGNYGYTF